Included here is one T cell receptor beta chain sequence, with context. The repertoire was sequenced with immunoSEQ multiplex PCR; TCRdb's copy has only in-frame clones and lacks some. The profile shows 140,000 to 150,000 clones, more than 90% of them singletons. This entry is derived from a study of T cell responses to AZD1222 COVID-19 vaccine. The V end was cut by 3 bases, the J end by 1 base, with 7 bases between. The CDR3 has 14 residues. The germline V gene has CDR1 SGHVS and CDR2 FNYEAQ. The TCR originated in an adult in good health. The material was peripheral blood, obtained on day 0 of AZD1222 vaccination. The V and J genes are TRBV7-6 and TRBJ1-5, with a possible D match to TRBD1 (5 bases). CDR3 amino acids: CASSLAGSNQPQHF. DNA for the CDR3: TGTGCCAGCAGCTTGGCAGGGAGCAATCAGCCCCAGCATTTT.